This TCR beta chain was sequenced for a study of shared clonotypes between healthy human individuals. Investigators spread the genomic DNA of each subset evenly over several immunoSEQ plates. Method: immunoSEQ multiplex PCR; TCRdb's copy keeps in-frame clones and lacks some. The sample carries more than 1 million clones, 75% to 85% recorded once. The study, taken as a whole, reports: Naive subsets, compared against memory subsets, generally had larger estimated richness values. Clonotypes shared by all four donors outscored non-shared clonotypes in generation probability.

Adults of Caucasian background living in Nashville, Tennessee made up all donors. Remarks on this clone: Its matching antigen is unknown.

The germline gives CDR1 GTSNPN, CDR2 SVGIG (reference sequence). V was trimmed by 1 base and J by 3 bases, leaving 16 bases between them. The CDR3 runs 16 residues. This clonotype was sampled from a man aged 18 to 29 in good health. Some clones in this sample may be carry-over from other donors' samples. This rearrangement joins TRBV30 to TRBJ1-5; D is possibly TRBD1 (6 bases). Source material: memory CD4+ T cells from PBMCs. Specified subset: CD45RA-negative fraction. The CDR3 DNA is TGTGCCTGGAGTGGAGGGGGTGGATTGTTCAATCAGCCCCAGCATTTT. It is translated as CAWSGGGGLFNQPQHF.